This T cell receptor beta chain was retrieved from a study of graft-versus-host responses after intestinal transplantation (TCRdb year 2021). Regarding the research as a whole: The transplants that recipients got were multivisceral, liver-intestinal, or isolated intestinal. To identify alloreactive clones, pre-transplant mixed lymphocyte reaction products were sequenced and then compared with unstimulated pre-transplant donor and recipient T cells. After intestinal transplantation, graft-versus-host and host-versus-graft alloreactive T cell clones in the graft, circulation and bone marrow were tracked using bulk TCR-beta CDR3 sequencing. A peak of at least 4% donor T cells among recipient peripheral blood mononuclear cells was the definition used for donor T cell macrochimerism. Samples from a few later patients were sequenced in-house on an Illumina MiSeq with MiXCR processing rather than by the commercial service. The cohort enrolled 20 to 25 intestinal transplant recipients including one retransplant, and 3 patients lacking pretransplant specimens were excluded. All recipients received anti-thymocyte globulin induction followed by maintenance tacrolimus and steroids for roughly three years. Overall results and qualifications from the work: GvH clones turned up in recipient bone marrow, with some appearing earlier in ileal mucosa or blood, a pattern consistent with an intestinal mucosal origin. Early after transplant, declines in HvG clones were associated with peak levels of circulating GvH clones. In patients with donor T cell macrochimerism, the allografts had high GvH to HvG T cell clonal ratios. The relatively low number and heterogeneity of intestinal transplant patients limited the conclusions.

Measured from the cysteine to the phenylalanine, the CDR3 is 16 residues long. Just CDR3 DNA is preserved here, 48 bases in frame from base 1. A distance of 14 bases separates the germline ends of V and J, which lose 3 bases and 0 bases respectively. Libraries were prepared through the immunoSEQ multiplex PCR assay. For most patients, genomic DNA was isolated with the Qiagen DNeasy Blood and Tissue Kit and sent frozen to Adaptive Biotechnologies for TCR sequencing. For most patients, genomic DNA was subjected to high-throughput TCR-beta CDR3 sequencing by Adaptive Biotechnologies. Turning to the authors' computational methods: Adaptive's ImmunoSEQ software supplied the TCR sequencing data for approximately 18 patients, while MiXCR and VDJtools were used to process a few other patients. To correct CD4 versus CD8 sorting errors, sequences present in both subsets at a frequency ratio below 5:1 were removed. CDR3 nucleotide sequences shared between donor and recipient were removed because their origin could not be assigned. To count as alloreactive, a clone needed at least 2-fold expansion over unstimulated cells and a minimum CFSE-low frequency of 0.002% (template counts) or 0.001% (read counts). Clones were considered mappable if detected in sequenced pre-transplant spleen, lymph node, or MLR CFSE-low populations of the donor or recipient. The cumulative frequency of alloreactive clones was calculated as a percentage of all sequences, weighted by copy number. What TCRdb holds here is the immuneACCESS table cut down to in-frame rearrangements. Part of the clones is not present; checked against another copy, under half of the missing clones reflect an unresolved V gene, and the others are unexplained. That table supplies the V and J calls and clone size; D and trimming were determined from the DNA. The sample yields tens of thousands of clones; roughly 90% were counted once. The top ten constitute around 0.6% of the sample.

In light of the paper, this sample's time point label describes: cells obtained before transplantation from donor or recipient. CD3+CD4+ and CD3+CD8+ populations were FACS-sorted from unstimulated pre-transplant donor and recipient cells taken from spleen or lymph nodes. Concerning this clone: It lacks a known antigen. Nothing much larger sits one base from this clone, and base qualities are not available.

This clonotype originated in a human donor who was the organ donor for an intestinal transplant. Here the sequenced sample was unstimulated CD4+ T cells sorted from spleen or lymph node cells, taken before transplant. The chain is encoded by TRBV23-1 joined to TRBJ1-1; the D gene is perhaps TRBD1, on 6 matching bases. TRBV23-1 is sorted into the ORF group, with uncertain function. The base sequence is TGCGCCAGCAGTCATTCTACAGGGAACATGAACACTGAAGCTTTCTTT. The resulting protein is CASSHSTGNMNTEAFF.